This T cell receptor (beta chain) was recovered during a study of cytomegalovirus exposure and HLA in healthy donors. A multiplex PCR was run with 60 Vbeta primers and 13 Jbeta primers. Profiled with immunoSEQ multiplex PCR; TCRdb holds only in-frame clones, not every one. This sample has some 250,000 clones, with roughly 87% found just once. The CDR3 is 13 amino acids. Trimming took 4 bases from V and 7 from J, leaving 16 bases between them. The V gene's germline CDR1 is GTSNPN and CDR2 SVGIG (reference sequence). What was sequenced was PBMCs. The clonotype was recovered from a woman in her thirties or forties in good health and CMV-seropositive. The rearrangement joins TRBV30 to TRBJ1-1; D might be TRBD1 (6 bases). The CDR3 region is CAWNNWGLDEAFF. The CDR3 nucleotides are TGTGCCTGGAATAATTGGGGGCTGGATGAAGCTTTCTTT.